The present entry profiles one TCR beta chain with its context. This table comes from immunoSEQ multiplex PCR, and its TCRdb copy is limited to in-frame clones, with some not included. The top ten clones hold 1.9% of a sample with about 240,000 clones, around 83% of them seen once. These data are taken from a study of blood T cell repertoires in COVID-19. V was cut by 1 base and J by 4 bases, with 19 bases left in between. The CDR3 has 17 residues. Germline lookup yields CDR1 SGHVS and CDR2 FNYEAQ. This receptor was obtained from a man aged 30 to 39 who had recovered from COVID-19. This chain joins TRBV7-6 and TRBJ1-1; D may be TRBD1 (5 bases). Sequencing input: peripheral blood. This CDR3 is CASSLVGVRVGSTEAFF. CDR3 coding DNA: TGTGCCAGCAGCTTAGTAGGAGTCAGGGTTGGTAGCACTGAAGCTTTCTTT.